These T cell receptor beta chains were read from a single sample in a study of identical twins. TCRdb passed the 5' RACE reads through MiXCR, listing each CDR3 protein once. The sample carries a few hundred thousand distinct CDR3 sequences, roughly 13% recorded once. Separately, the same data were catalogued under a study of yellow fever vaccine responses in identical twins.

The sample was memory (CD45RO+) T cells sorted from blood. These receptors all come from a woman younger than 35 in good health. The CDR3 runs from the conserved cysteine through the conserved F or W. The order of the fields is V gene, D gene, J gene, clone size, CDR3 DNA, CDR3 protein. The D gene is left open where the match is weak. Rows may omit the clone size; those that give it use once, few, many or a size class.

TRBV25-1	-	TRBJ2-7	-	TGTGCCAGCAAAGAGGGGTCTGGAGGAGAGTACTTC	CASKEGSGGEYF
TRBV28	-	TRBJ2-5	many	TGTGCCAGCAGCGAGAAAGAGACCCAGTACTTC	CASSEKETQYF
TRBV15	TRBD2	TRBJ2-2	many	TGTGCCACCAGCACGTCCGGGACTACCTTTACCGGGGAGCTGTTTTTT	CATSTSGTTFTGELFF
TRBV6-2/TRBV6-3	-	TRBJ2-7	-	TGTGCCAGCAACCCCCAGGGAATCGGTGAAGAGCAGTACTTC	CASNPQGIGEEQYF
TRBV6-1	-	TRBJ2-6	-	TGTGCCAGCAGGAGGGGGACTGGGGCCAACGTCCTGACTTTC	CASRRGTGANVLTF
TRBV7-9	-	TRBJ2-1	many	TGTGCCAGCAGCCCCCAGTGGAATGAGCAGTTCTTC	CASSPQWNEQFF
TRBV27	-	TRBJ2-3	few	TGTGCCAGCAGTCCACTCCACCAGGGCGCCGCGTATTTT	CASSPLHQGAAYF
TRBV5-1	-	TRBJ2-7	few	TGCGCCAGCAGCTTGGGGACTCTTAAGGAGCAGTACTTC	CASSLGTLKEQYF
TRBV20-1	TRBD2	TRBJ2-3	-	TGCAGTGCACCTATTAGCGGGGGGGCGTCAGATACGCAGTATTTT	CSAPISGGASDTQYF
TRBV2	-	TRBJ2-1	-	TGTGCCAGCAGGGAAACGGGGGCGTGGGAGCAGTTCTTC	CASRETGAWEQFF
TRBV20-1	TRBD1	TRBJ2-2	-	TGCAGTGCTCCTCGACAGGGGGCAGGCACCGGGGAGCTGTTTTTT	CSAPRQGAGTGELFF
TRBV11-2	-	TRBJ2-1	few	TGTGCCAGCAGCTTAGATGGTTTGGGGGAGCAGTTCTTC	CASSLDGLGEQFF
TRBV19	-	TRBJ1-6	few	TGTGCCAGTATGCCCGACGGGAATTCACCCCTCCACTTT	CASMPDGNSPLHF
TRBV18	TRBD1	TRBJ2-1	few	TGTGCCAGCTCACCTTGGGGGACAGGCTTCGAAGAGCAGTTCTTC	CASSPWGTGFEEQFF
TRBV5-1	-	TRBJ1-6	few	TGCGCCAGCAGCTTGGGGGCCCTCTCCGGTTCACCCCTCCACTTT	CASSLGALSGSPLHF
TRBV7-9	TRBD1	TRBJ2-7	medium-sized	TGTGCCAGCAGCTTAGAGCAAGGGACAGGGAGATCCTACGAGCAGTACTTC	CASSLEQGTGRSYEQYF
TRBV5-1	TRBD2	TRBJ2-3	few	TGCGCCAGCAGCTTGGCCGGGAAACTAGCGGGAGCCACAGATACGCAGTATTTT	CASSLAGKLAGATDTQYF
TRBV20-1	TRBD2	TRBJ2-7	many	TGCAGTGCTGGGGGGGAGCGGGGTGCCTACGAGCAGTACTTC	CSAGGERGAYEQYF
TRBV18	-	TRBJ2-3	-	TGTGCCAGCTCACCTACCGGGGCCGGATACGCGCAGTATTTT	CASSPTGAGYAQYF
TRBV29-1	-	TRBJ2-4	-	TGCAGCGTTGAAACCGGGGGCACCACGGGCATTCAGTACTTC	CSVETGGTTGIQYF
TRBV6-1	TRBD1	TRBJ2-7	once	TGTGCCAGCAGAGCCGGGACAGGGACATCCTACGAGCAGTACTTC	CASRAGTGTSYEQYF
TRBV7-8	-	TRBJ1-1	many	TGTGCCAGCAGCTTAGGGGGCCACAGGGTGAGGAACACTGAAGCTTTCTTT	CASSLGGHRVRNTEAFF
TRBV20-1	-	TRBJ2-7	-	TGCAGTGCTAGCCGGGACACCCCATCAGCGCAGTACTTC	CSASRDTPSAQYF
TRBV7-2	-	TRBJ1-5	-	TGTGCCAGCAGGGTGACAGAAAGCAATCAGCCCCAGCATTTT	CASRVTESNQPQHF
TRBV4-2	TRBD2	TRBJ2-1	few	TGTGCCAGCAGCCAAAAGGGCGGGACTAGCGGGATGGATGAGCAGTTCTTC	CASSQKGGTSGMDEQFF
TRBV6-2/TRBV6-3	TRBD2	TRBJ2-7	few	TGTGCCAGCAGTTACCCAAAGCGGGGGTACGAGCAGTACTTC	CASSYPKRGYEQYF
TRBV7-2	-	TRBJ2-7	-	TGTGCCAGCAGCTTAGCTAGCGGCGTTTACGAGCAGTACTTC	CASSLASGVYEQYF
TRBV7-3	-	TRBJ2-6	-	TGTGCCAGCAGCCCCGATCTGAGGGGGAGGGGGGCCAACGTCCTGACTTTC	CASSPDLRGRGANVLTF
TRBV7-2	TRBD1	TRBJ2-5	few	TGTGCCAGCAGCTTAAGGCAGGGGGCTATCCAAGAGACCCAGTACTTC	CASSLRQGAIQETQYF
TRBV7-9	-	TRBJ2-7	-	TGTGCCAGCAGAGGGAATGGACAGCAAAGCTCCTACGAGCGGTACTTC	CASRGNGQQSSYERYF
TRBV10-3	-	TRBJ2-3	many	TGTGCCATCACCGAGACGTCCGGGGATACGCAGTATTTT	CAITETSGDTQYF
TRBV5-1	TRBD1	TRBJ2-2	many	TGCGCCAGCGCCGGGACAGGGAACACCGGGGAGCTGTTTTTT	CASAGTGNTGELFF
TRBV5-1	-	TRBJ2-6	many	TGTGCCAGCAGCTTTGCTGGGGCCAACGTCCTGACTTTC	CASSFAGANVLTF
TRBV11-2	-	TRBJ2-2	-	TGTGCCAGCAGCCCCGGGGGCGTACGAGGCACCGGGGAGCTGTTTTTT	CASSPGGVRGTGELFF
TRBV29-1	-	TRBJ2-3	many	TGCAGCGTTGATAGTCTAGCGAGTGGAGCTAGCACAGATACGCAGTATTTT	CSVDSLASGASTDTQYF
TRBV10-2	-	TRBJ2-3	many	TGCGCCAGCAGTCCCCTCGGCGGATTTTCGCCAGATACGCAGTATTTT	CASSPLGGFSPDTQYF
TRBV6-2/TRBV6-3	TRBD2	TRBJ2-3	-	TGTGCCAGCAGTTTTCCTGAACAGATCACTAGCGGGAGTTCTCCAGATACGCAGTATTTT	CASSFPEQITSGSSPDTQYF
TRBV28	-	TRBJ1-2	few	TGTGCCAGCAGGTTGTCGGGACTTCTTGGCTACACCTTC	CASRLSGLLGYTF
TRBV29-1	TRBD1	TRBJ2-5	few	TGCAGCGTTCACAGGGGCCCTAGTGAGACCCAGTACTTC	CSVHRGPSETQYF
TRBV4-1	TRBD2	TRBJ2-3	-	TGCGCCAGCAGCCGTACCGGGACTAGCGGGAGAACAGATACGCAGTATTTT	CASSRTGTSGRTDTQYF
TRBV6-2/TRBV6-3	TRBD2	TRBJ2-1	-	TGTGCCAGCAGGGGCGGGAGGGCCGCCTACAATGAGCAGTTCTTC	CASRGGRAAYNEQFF
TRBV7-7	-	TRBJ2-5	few	TGTGCTAGCAGCTTAGGTTTGGGGAGTCGAGGAGAGACCCAGTACTTC	CASSLGLGSRGETQYF
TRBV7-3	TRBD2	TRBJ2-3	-	TGTGCCAGCAGCTTAAGGGTAGCGGGGGCCCCGGGGGATACGCAGTATTTT	CASSLRVAGAPGDTQYF
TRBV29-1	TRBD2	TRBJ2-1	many	TGCAGCGTTGTCGGACTAGCGGGAGCCAATGAGCAGTTCTTC	CSVVGLAGANEQFF
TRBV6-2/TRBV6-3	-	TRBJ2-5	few	TGTGCCAGCAGTTACGGACCCACCCAGTACTTC	CASSYGPTQYF
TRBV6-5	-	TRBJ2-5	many	TGTGCCAGCAGTTACGGGGTAGGGACGAAGACCCAGTACTTC	CASSYGVGTKTQYF
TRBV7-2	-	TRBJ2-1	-	TGTGCCAGCAGCCTCGACTATTTTGAGCAGTTCTTC	CASSLDYFEQFF
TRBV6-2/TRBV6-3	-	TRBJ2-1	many	TGTGCCAGCAGTTACTCGATGAGGGGATCGGACAATGAGCAGTTCTTC	CASSYSMRGSDNEQFF
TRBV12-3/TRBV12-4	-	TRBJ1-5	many	TGTGCCAGCAGTCCGATGATGGGGGGCCCTCAGCCCCAGCATTTT	CASSPMMGGPQPQHF
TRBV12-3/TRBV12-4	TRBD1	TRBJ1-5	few	TGTGCCAGCAGTTCAGACAGGGGGCAAAGCAATCAGCCCCAGCATTTT	CASSSDRGQSNQPQHF
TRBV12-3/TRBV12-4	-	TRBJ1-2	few	TGTGCCAGCAGTCCCTACGGGGGAGACAACTATGGCTACACCTTC	CASSPYGGDNYGYTF
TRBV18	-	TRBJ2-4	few	TGTGCCAGCTCACCACCTAGAGAGGAAGAAAACATTCAGTACTTC	CASSPPREEENIQYF
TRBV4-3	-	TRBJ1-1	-	TGCGCCAGCAGCCAAGACCCACGAGACACTGAAGCTTTCTTT	CASSQDPRDTEAFF
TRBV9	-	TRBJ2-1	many	TGTGCCAGCAGCCTCGACTACAATGAGCAGTTCTTC	CASSLDYNEQFF
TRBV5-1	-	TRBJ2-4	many	TGCGCCAGCAGCTCCATCCCGGACCAAAACATTCAGTACTTC	CASSSIPDQNIQYF